This T cell receptor (beta chain) is drawn from a study of CD8 T cells in Susac syndrome. It was with random hexamers that roughly 0.45 to 1 ug RNA was reverse transcribed. TCRdb re-called the immunoSEQ multiplex PCR reads with MiXCR, one entry per CDR3 protein. This sample has more than 95,000 distinct CDR3 sequences; about 95% occur once, and the top ten carry about 0.19%. This clonotype was seen just once. The CDR3 spans 14 residues. Germline loops: CDR1 MGHRA, CDR2 YSYEKL. J gave up 5 bases and V 5 bases, and 3 bases lay outside the gene matches. The clonotype comes from a human donor with Susac syndrome. This sequence joins TRBV4-1 and TRBJ2-1, with 10 bases identical to TRBD1. Sequences were obtained from CD8+ T cells from PBMCs. In DNA, the CDR3 is TGCGCCAGCAGCGGGACAGGGGTTAACAATGAGCAGTTCTTC. It is translated as CASSGTGVNNEQFF.